This is a list of T cell receptor beta chains from one sample in a study of T cell changes during pregnancy in multiple sclerosis. Sequencing used immunoSEQ multiplex PCR; TCRdb keeps in-frame clones, though not all of them. The data hold around 57,000 clones, with less than 95% observed a single time. This material consisted of peripheral blood, taken in the third trimester of pregnancy. Receptor source: a female donor in good health, enrolled as a control in a pregnancy study. Each CDR3 is given without its conserved first and last residue. The order of the fields is CDR3 length, V gene, D gene, CDR3 protein. D genes are given only for firm matches.

len: 14; v_gene: TRBV7-6; d_gene: TRBD1; CDR3aa: ASSLRDRGLSSTQY
len: 16; v_gene: TRBV2; d_gene: .; CDR3aa: ASSEARSSANSGNTIY
len: 13; v_gene: TRBV5-6; d_gene: .; CDR3aa: ASSLVGGGTDTQY
len: 14; v_gene: TRBV25-1; d_gene: TRBD2; CDR3aa: ASSGPGLADTDTQY
len: 14; v_gene: TRBV9; d_gene: TRBD2; CDR3aa: ASSVLAGGPLNIQY
len: 12; v_gene: TRBV14; d_gene: .; CDR3aa: ASSQDPGNYGYT
len: 14; v_gene: TRBV19; d_gene: TRBD1; CDR3aa: ASSIRGQGGNQPQH
len: 11; v_gene: TRBV29-1; d_gene: .; CDR3aa: SVDNPLRVGYT
len: 14; v_gene: TRBV19; d_gene: TRBD1; CDR3aa: ASSIWSGQTNQPQH
len: 17; v_gene: TRBV18; d_gene: .; CDR3aa: ASSPPGPGSRSGANVLT